Included here is one T cell receptor (beta chain) sequence, with context. The target antigen is unknown. The sample is drawn from a study of CD8 T cells in Susac syndrome. Across the whole study: At the time of blood draw, patients with Susac syndrome were therapy-naive, receiving corticosteroids, or receiving intravenous immunoglobulin alone.

Whole-study findings and limits: Acknowledgment was made by the study that its TCR sequencing and HLA analysis involved a relatively small number of individuals. The study identified about seventeen and five Susac-specific public clones in total CD8+ and CD8+ TEMRA repertoires.

In germline, CDR1 is SGDLS, CDR2 YYNGEE. The V end was cut by 3 bases, the J end by 0 bases, with 15 bases between. CDR3 length equals 16 residues. The RNA input was about 0.45 to 1 ug, and it was reverse transcribed with random hexamers. It was immunoSEQ multiplex PCR that amplified TCR beta CDR3 across 54 Vbeta and 13 Jbeta. TCRdb used MiXCR to reprocess the immunoSEQ multiplex PCR reads, holding one entry per CDR3 protein. The sample has 92,000 or so distinct CDR3 sequences; roughly 96% are singletons. This chain uses TRBV9 with TRBJ2-5; D not certain. This receptor was taken from a human donor with Susac syndrome. Source material: CD8+ T cells from PBMCs. Here the CDR3 DNA reads TGTGCCAGCAGCGAGGGTTGGGCACCGTACCAAGAGACCCAGTACTTC. The encoded protein is CASSEGWAPYQETQYF.